What follows are 2 T cell receptor beta chains derived from one specimen sequenced in a study of patients and donors after allogeneic stem cell transplantation. Using its own MiXCR run on the RT-PCR reads, TCRdb lists one record per CDR3 protein. The sample contains tens of thousands of distinct CDR3 sequences, more than 30% of which appear only once. Sequencing input: blood, either unsorted or a sorted T cell fraction (not recorded which). These receptors came from a human donor who was either an allogeneic HSCT recipient or a stem cell or donor lymphocyte infusion donor (not recorded which). It is not recorded whose cells these are; they may come from a transplant donor.

This rearrangement joins TRBV28 to TRBJ2-5; 7 bases fit TRBD2. The CDR3 length is 15 residues. Germline CDR1 MDHEN, CDR2 SYDVKM. V trimming: 3 bases; J trimming: 5 bases; junction bases outside the gene matches: 9. As DNA, the CDR3 is TGTGCCAGCAGTTTTGGGGCGGGAGTATGGGAGACCCAGTACTTC. It yields the protein CASSFGAGVWETQYF.

This clonotype came up a few times. The chain links TRBV11-2 to TRBJ2-5; perhaps TRBD1 as D (6 bases). V lost 6 bases and J 2 bases, leaving 13 bases between the germline ends. Germline loops: CDR1 SGHAT, CDR2 FQNNGV. The CDR3 totals 14 residues. Written as DNA, the CDR3 is TGTGCCAGCAGACCCACAGGACAGCAAGAGACCCAGTACTTC. Amino acids: CASRPTGQQETQYF.